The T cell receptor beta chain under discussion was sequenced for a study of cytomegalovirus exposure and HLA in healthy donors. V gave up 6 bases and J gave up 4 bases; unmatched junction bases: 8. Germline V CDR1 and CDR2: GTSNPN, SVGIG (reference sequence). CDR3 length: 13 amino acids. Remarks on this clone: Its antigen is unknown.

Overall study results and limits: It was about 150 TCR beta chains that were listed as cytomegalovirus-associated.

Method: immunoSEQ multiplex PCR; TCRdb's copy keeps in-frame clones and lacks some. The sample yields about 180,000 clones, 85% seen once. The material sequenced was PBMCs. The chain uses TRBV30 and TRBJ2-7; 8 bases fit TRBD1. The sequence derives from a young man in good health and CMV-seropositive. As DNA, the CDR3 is TGTGCCTGCCCTTCAGGGGGCAGATACGAGCAGTACTTC. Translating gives CACPSGGRYEQYF.